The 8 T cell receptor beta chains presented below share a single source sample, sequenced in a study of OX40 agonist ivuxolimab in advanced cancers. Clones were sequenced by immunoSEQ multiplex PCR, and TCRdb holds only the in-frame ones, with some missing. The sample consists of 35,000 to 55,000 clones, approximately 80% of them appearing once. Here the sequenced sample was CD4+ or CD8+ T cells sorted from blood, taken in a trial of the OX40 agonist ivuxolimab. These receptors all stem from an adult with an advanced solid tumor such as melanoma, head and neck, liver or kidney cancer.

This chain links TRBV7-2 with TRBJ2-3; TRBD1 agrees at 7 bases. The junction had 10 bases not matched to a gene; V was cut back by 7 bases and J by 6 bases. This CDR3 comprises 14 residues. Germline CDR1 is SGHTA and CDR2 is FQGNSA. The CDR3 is CASTTGARMDTQYF. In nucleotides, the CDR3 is TGTGCCAGCACCACAGGGGCGCGGATGGATACGCAGTATTTT.

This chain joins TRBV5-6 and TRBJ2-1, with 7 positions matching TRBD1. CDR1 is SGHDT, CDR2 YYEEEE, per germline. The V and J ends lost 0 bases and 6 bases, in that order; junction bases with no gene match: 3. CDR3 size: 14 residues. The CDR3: CASSLDGTANEQFF. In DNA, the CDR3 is TGTGCCAGCAGCTTGGACGGGACAGCCAATGAGCAGTTCTTC.

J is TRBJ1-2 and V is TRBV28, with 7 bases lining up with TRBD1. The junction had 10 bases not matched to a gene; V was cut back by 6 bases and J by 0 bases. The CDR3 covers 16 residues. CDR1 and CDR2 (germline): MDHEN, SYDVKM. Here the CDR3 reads CASRKPGTAANYGYTF. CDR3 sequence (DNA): TGTGCCAGCAGGAAACCAGGGACAGCGGCTAACTATGGCTACACCTTC.

CDR3 sequence reads: CASSFTGQGMYEQYF. In DNA form, the CDR3 reads TGTGCCAGCAGCTTTACGGGACAGGGGATGTACGAGCAGTACTTC. The rearrangement links TRBV11-1 to TRBJ2-7; 10 positions agree with TRBD1. The length of the CDR3 is 15 residues. CDR1 and CDR2 from the germline V gene are SGHAT and FQDESV (reference sequence). Trimming took 3 bases from V and 4 from J; bases not matched to a gene: 6. The full variable domain, in which reference TRBV11-1 and TRBJ2-7 provide the parts outside the CDR3, is EAEVAQSPRYKITEKSQAVAFWCDPISGHATLYWYRQILGQGPELLVQFQDESVVDDSQLPKDRFSAERLKGVDSTLKIQPAELGDSAMYLCASSFTGQGMYEQYFGPGTRLTVT.

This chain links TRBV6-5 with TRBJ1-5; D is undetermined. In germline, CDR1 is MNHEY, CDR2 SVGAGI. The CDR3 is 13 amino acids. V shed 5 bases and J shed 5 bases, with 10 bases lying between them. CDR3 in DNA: TGTGCCAGCAGTCTCGACGGGTATCAGCCCCAGCATTTT. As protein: CASSLDGYQPQHF.

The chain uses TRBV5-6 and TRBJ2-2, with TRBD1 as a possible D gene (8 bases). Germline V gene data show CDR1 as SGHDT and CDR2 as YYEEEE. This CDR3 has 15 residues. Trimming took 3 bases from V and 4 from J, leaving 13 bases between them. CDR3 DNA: TGTGCCAGCAGCTCAGGGGGCGGGGGCACCGGGGAGCTGTTTTTT. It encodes CASSSGGGGTGELFF.

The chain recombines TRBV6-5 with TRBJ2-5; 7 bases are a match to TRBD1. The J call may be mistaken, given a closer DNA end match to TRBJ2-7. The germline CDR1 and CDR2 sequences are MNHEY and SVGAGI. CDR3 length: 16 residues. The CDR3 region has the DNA TGTGCCAGCAGTTACTCGTGGTCGACAGGGTCGGACGAGCAGTACTTC. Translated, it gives CASSYSWSTGSDEQYF.

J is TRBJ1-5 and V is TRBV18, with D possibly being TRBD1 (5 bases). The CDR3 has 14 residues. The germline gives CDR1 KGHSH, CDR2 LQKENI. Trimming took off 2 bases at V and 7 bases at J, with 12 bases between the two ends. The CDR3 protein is CASSPLQGRQPQHF. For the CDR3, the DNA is TGTGCCAGCTCACCATTGCAGGGTAGGCAGCCCCAGCATTTT.